The 17 T cell receptor beta chains below come from one sample, sequenced in a study of CD8 T cells in Susac syndrome. The authors reverse transcribed about 0.5 to 1 ug RNA with random hexamers. TCRdb reprocessed the immunoSEQ multiplex PCR reads with MiXCR, giving one entry per CDR3 protein. The table has some 99,000 distinct CDR3 sequences, roughly 95% seen once. The sample taken for sequencing was CD4+ T cells from PBMCs. The receptors were sampled from a human donor in good health.

The chain recombines TRBV7-2 with TRBJ2-3, with D possibly being TRBD2 (6 bases). This CDR3 is built from 14 residues. Germline V CDR1 and CDR2: SGHTA, FQGNSA. The ends were cut back, 7 bases at V and 2 bases at J, with 13 bases in the middle. Written as DNA, the CDR3 is TGTGCCAGCATCTGGGGGGAATCCACAGATACGCAGTATTTT. It translates to CASIWGESTDTQYF.

V usage is TRBV5-1 and J usage is TRBJ1-2, with D tentatively TRBD1 (6 bases). Germline assignment: CDR1 SGHRS and CDR2 YFSETQ. V lost 4 bases and J lost 4, with 20 bases in between. The CDR3 extends over 16 amino acids. The CDR3 sequence is CASSALRGGSVYGYTF. CDR3 bases: TGCGCCAGCAGCGCCCTGCGAGGGGGGTCCGTCTATGGCTACACCTTC.

This chain connects TRBV25-1 to TRBJ2-3; tentatively, D is TRBD2 (6 bases). Germline lookup yields CDR1 MGHDK and CDR2 SYGVNS. The V end was cut by 2 bases, the J end by 3 bases, with 6 bases between. The CDR3 covers 13 residues. In DNA, the CDR3 is TGTGCCAGCAGTGAAGGGGGGACAGATACGCAGTATTTT. This translates into CASSEGGTDTQYF.

The chain joins TRBV6-4 to TRBJ1-2; no clear D. The CDR3 totals 12 residues. CDR1 and CDR2 (germline): MRHNA, SNTAGT. V was shortened by 2 bases and J by 4 bases, with 5 bases between the two germline ends. This CDR3 is CASSDGGYGYTF. The CDR3, as DNA: TGTGCCAGCAGTGACGGCGGCTATGGCTACACCTTC.

The gene calls are TRBV23-1 and TRBJ2-5, with D unresolved. TRBV23-1 is an open reading frame whose function is uncertain. The CDR3 is 14 amino acids. V was cut by 0 bases and J by 1 base, with 6 bases left in between. The CDR3 sequence: CASSQSDGQETQYF. The CDR3 DNA reads TGCGCCAGCAGTCAATCGGACGGCCAAGAGACCCAGTACTTC.

The J gene is TRBJ2-7, the V gene TRBV4-1; 10 nucleotides agree with TRBD1. The V and J ends lost 2 bases and 4 bases, in that order; junction bases with no gene match: 5. Germline V gene sequence: CDR1 MGHRA, CDR2 YSYEKL. This CDR3 region has 15 residues. The DNA of the CDR3 is TGCGCCAGCAGCCAACCTGACAGGGGGCTGTACGAGCAGTACTTC. This sequence encodes CASSQPDRGLYEQYF.

The chain employs TRBV29-1 and TRBJ2-6; a possible D gene is TRBD1 (5 bases). The germline V gene has CDR1 SQVTM and CDR2 ANQGSEA. The CDR3 is made up of 14 amino acids. Trimming shortened V by 6 bases and J by 3 bases, and 12 bases separated the two germline ends. This chain's CDR3 is CSVGQGGGANVLTF. In nucleotides, the CDR3 is TGCAGCGTGGGGCAGGGTGGTGGGGCCAACGTCCTGACTTTC. Full variable domain (remainder filled in from reference TRBV29-1 and TRBJ2-6): SAVISQKPSRDICQRGTSLTIQCQVDSQVTMMFWYRQQPGQSLTLIATANQGSEATYESGFVIDKFPISRPNLTFSTLTVSNMSPEDSSIYLCSVGQGGGANVLTFGAGSRLTVL.

This chain connects TRBV10-3 to TRBJ1-3, with D possibly being TRBD1 (6 bases). Germline CDR1 reads ENHRY; CDR2 reads SYGVKD. The CDR3 covers 14 residues. Trimming shortened V by 6 bases and J by 1 base, and 10 bases separated the two germline ends. CDR3 region: CAISGGTSGNTIYF. CDR3 DNA: TGTGCCATCAGCGGGGGGACATCTGGAAACACCATATATTTT.

The chain recombines TRBV5-1 with TRBJ2-4; possibly TRBD1 for D (6 bases). Germline values: CDR1 SGHRS, CDR2 YFSETQ. V was pared by 3 bases and J by 8 bases, with 15 bases between. This CDR3 is built from 14 residues. The chain's CDR3 is CASSSTPGTYIQYF. DNA of the CDR3: TGCGCCAGCAGCTCAACTCCGGGGACATACATTCAGTACTTC.

V and J are TRBV12-3 or TRBV12-4 and TRBJ2-4, with D perhaps being TRBD1 or TRBD2 (6 bases each). The CDR3 sequence is 15 residues long. Trimming cost V 5 bases and J 3 bases, with 14 bases left between them. CDR3 nucleotide sequence: TGTGCCAGCAGTGTGGGGGGCTTGGGCAAAAACATTCAGTACTTC. This translates into CASSVGGLGKNIQYF.

This clonotype appeared a single time. V is TRBV27 and J is TRBJ2-7; unclear D gene. The V gene lost 10 bases and the J gene lost 1 base, with 14 bases spanning the gap. The CDR3 is 13 residues long. From germline, CDR1 is MNHEY and CDR2 SMNVEV (reference sequence). CDR3 amino acids: CATQAWGSYEQYF. As DNA, the CDR3 is TGTGCCACTCAAGCCTGGGGTTCCTACGAGCAGTACTTC.

The gene calls are TRBV12-3 or TRBV12-4 and TRBJ1-5; 7 bases align to TRBD1. V was pared by 6 bases and J by 2 bases, with 7 bases of the junction left unmatched. There are 15 residues in the CDR3. CDR3 nucleotides: TGTGCCAGCAGCCTAGGGGGCCCAGGCAATCAGCCCCAGCATTTT. As protein: CASSLGGPGNQPQHF.

The genes are TRBV7-2 and TRBJ2-7; D perhaps matches TRBD2 (6 bases). V lost 5 bases and J lost 2, with 10 bases in between. This CDR3 spans 13 amino acids. CDR1 is SGHTA, CDR2 FQGNSA, per germline. The CDR3 DNA sequence: TGTGCCAGCAGCCAGGACTACACCTACGAGCAGTACTTC. It yields the protein CASSQDYTYEQYF. The entire variable domain, with the rest obtained from reference TRBV7-2 and TRBJ2-7, is as follows: GAGVSQSPSNKVTEKGKDVELRCDPISGHTALYWYRQSLGQGLEFLIYFQGNSAPDKSGLPSDRFSAERTGGSVSTLTIQRTQQEDSAVYLCASSQDYTYEQYFGPGTRLTVT.

CDR3 DNA sequence: TGTGCTAGTGGCCGGTCGGGGGGCACTGAAGCTTTCTTT. It specifies CASGRSGGTEAFF. The rearrangement joins TRBV12-5 to TRBJ1-1; weak D call: TRBD1 (5 bases). Germline CDR1 is LGHNT and CDR2 is FRNRAP. This CDR3 region has 13 residues. V lost 6 bases and J 4 bases, leaving 12 bases between the germline ends.

The rearrangement uses TRBV9 and TRBJ2-5; D tentatively reads TRBD1 or TRBD2 (5 bases each). V was trimmed by 4 bases and J by 5 bases, leaving 18 bases between them. Germline V gene lookup returns CDR1 SGDLS and CDR2 YYNGEE. The CDR3 covers 15 residues. CDR3 in amino acids: CASSSYGAPEETQYF. The DNA for the CDR3 is TGTGCCAGCAGCTCATACGGGGCACCCGAGGAGACCCAGTACTTC.

The J gene is TRBJ2-7, the V gene TRBV7-2; 11 bases fit TRBD2. The CDR3 is 15 residues long. Unmatched junction bases numbered 5, after V lost 1 base and J lost 6 bases. The germline CDR1 and CDR2 sequences are SGHTA and FQGNSA. The CDR3, as DNA: TGTGCCAGCAGCTTAGGGTCTCTAGCGGGAGGCGAGCAGTACTTC. Amino acids: CASSLGSLAGGEQYF. Drawing the rest from reference TRBV7-2 and TRBJ2-7, the complete variable domain is GAGVSQSPSNKVTEKGKDVELRCDPISGHTALYWYRQSLGQGLEFLIYFQGNSAPDKSGLPSDRFSAERTGGSVSTLTIQRTQQEDSAVYLCASSLGSLAGGEQYFGPGTRLTVT.

The V and J genes are TRBV7-2 and TRBJ2-5; TRBD2 agrees at 9 bases. Germline loops: CDR1 SGHTA, CDR2 FQGNSA. CDR3 length: 15 amino acids. Germline trimming cut 5 bases from V and 4 bases from J; bases unmatched to any gene: 8. The chain's CDR3 is CASSPPGLALETQYF. For the CDR3, the DNA is TGTGCCAGCAGCCCCCCGGGACTAGCCCTAGAGACCCAGTACTTC.